The entry below describes one T cell receptor (beta chain). The same CDR3 can be traced to other DNA sequences in this sample. These data are taken from a study of tumour-infiltrating T cells in Burkitt lymphoma. Study-level information: Productive clonality predicted overall and progression-free survival.

Assay: immunoSEQ multiplex PCR; the TCRdb copy retains only in-frame clones and omits some. This table holds approximately 2,000 clones, around 19% found once. Trimming stripped 2 bases from V and 7 bases from J, with 9 bases between. CDR1 is SNHLY and CDR2 is FYNNEI in the germline V gene. The CDR3 runs 14 residues. The source is a human donor with diffuse large B-cell lymphoma. V usage is TRBV2 and J usage is TRBJ1-6, with a possible D match to TRBD1 (6 bases). The sample taken for sequencing was tumor tissue. The CDR3 DNA reads TGTGCCAGCAGTGAAAGCAGGGGAAATTCACCCCTCCACTTT. Translation gives CASSESRGNSPLHF.